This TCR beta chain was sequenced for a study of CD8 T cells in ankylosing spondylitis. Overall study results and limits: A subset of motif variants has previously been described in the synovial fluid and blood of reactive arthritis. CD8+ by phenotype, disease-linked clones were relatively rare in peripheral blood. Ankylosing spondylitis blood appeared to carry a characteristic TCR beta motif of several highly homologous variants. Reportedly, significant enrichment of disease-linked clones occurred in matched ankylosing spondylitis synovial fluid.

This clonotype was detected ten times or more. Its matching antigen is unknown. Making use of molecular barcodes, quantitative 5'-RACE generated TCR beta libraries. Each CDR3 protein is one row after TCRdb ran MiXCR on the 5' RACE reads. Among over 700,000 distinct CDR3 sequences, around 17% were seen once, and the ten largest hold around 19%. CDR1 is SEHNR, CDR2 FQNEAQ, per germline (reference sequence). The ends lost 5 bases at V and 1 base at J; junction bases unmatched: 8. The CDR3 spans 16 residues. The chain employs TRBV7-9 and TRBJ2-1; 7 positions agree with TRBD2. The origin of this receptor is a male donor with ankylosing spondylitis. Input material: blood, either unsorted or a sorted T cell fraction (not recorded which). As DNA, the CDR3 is TGTGCCAGCAGCGCGGCCGAGGGAGGGTCCTACAATGAGCAGTTCTTC. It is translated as CASSAAEGGSYNEQFF.